This T cell receptor beta chain was identified during a study of T-cell reconstitution after alpha-beta-depleted transplantation in children. Study-wide results and caveats: Surviving recipient cells, namely T cells and thymic progenitors, were the source of high day-60 TCRbeta diversity in some patients. Two months or so post-transplant, alpha-beta T cells reportedly derived from several hundred expanded graft clones.

This clonotype has just a few counts. The antigen remains unidentified. The authors prepared the TCRbeta library with unique molecular identifiers. Each CDR3 protein gets one entry after TCRdb re-called the PCR reads with MiXCR. The table includes around 450,000 distinct CDR3 sequences, about 16% detected once. The clonotype originates from a boy younger than two who had a stem cell transplant for Wiskott-Aldrich syndrome, so the T cells may come from the graft donor. The sample was PBMCs, mostly from graft donor cells, taken 360 days after TCRalphabeta/CD19-depleted stem cell transplant.

The CDR3 loop reads CASSLQGGEAKNIQYF. The CDR3 DNA reads TGCGCCAGCAGCCTACAGGGGGGAGAAGCCAAAAACATTCAGTACTTC. The genes are TRBV5-1 and TRBJ2-4; TRBD1 matches 8 bases. The J segment lost 0 bases and the V segment lost 4 bases, leaving 6 bases of the junction unmatched. The CDR3 totals 16 residues. Germline assignment: CDR1 SGHRS and CDR2 YFSETQ.